A single TCR beta chain is shown here with its context. Being one base from a much bigger clone, this may be a read error. The data stem from a study of blood T cells in healthy people across ages. Study context: Template switching caught about one barcoded beta molecule for each two T cells.

A second PCR of 7 to 11 cycles used a sample-barcoded 5' primer and a J-beta primer mix. A single record per CDR3 protein comes from TCRdb applying MiXCR to the 5' RACE reads. The repertoire has hundreds of thousands of distinct CDR3 sequences, about 28% of them found once; the top ten carry roughly a sixth. Germline V gene data show CDR1 as MNHNY and CDR2 as SVGAGI (reference sequence). The CDR3 has 13 residues. This sequence joins TRBV6-6 and TRBJ1-5; D remains unclear. The sequence was collected from a woman aged 80 or over in good health. The sample consisted of blood. The CDR3 bases are TGTGTCAGCAGTTACTATGGTAATCAGCCCCAGCATTTT. Its translation: CVSSYYGNQPQHF.